This is a list of T cell receptor beta chains from one sample in a study of patients and donors after allogeneic stem cell transplantation. TCRdb re-derived calls from the RT-PCR reads in MiXCR, one entry per CDR3 protein. Among tens of thousands of distinct CDR3 sequences, approximately 5.2% were seen once, and the ten largest hold about 3%. Sample: blood, either unsorted or a sorted T cell fraction (not recorded which). The receptors stem from a human donor who was either an allogeneic HSCT recipient or a stem cell or donor lymphocyte infusion donor (not recorded which). It is not recorded whose cells these are; they may come from a transplant donor. Both conserved end residues are part of each CDR3. The order of the fields is V gene, D gene, J gene, clone size, CDR3 DNA, CDR3 protein. D genes are given only for firm matches. The size field is filled for only some rows; it gives once, few, many or a size class.

>TRBV11-2|.|TRBJ1-6|few
TGTGCCAGCAGCCTAAGGGGGGTGGGGCTATATAATTCACCCCTCCACTTT
CASSLRGVGLYNSPLHF
>TRBV23-1|.|TRBJ2-7|many
TGCGCCAGCATTCCTCGGAAGGGCAGGATGCGCTACGAGCAGTACTTC
CASIPRKGRMRYEQYF
>TRBV5-6|.|TRBJ2-3|.
TGTGCCAGCAGCCCGACCAGGACTATCGCCGATACGCAGTATTTT
CASSPTRTIADTQYF
>TRBV7-9|TRBD1|TRBJ1-1|few
TGTGCCAGCAGCCCAGGGGGAAGTAGCACTGAAGCTTTCTTT
CASSPGGSSTEAFF
>TRBV20-1|.|TRBJ2-4|.
TGCAGTGCTTCCGGGAACCCTAAAAACATTCAGTACTTC
CSASGNPKNIQYF
>TRBV28|.|TRBJ2-6|.
TGTGCCAGCACCCTAAAAACTGGGGCCAACGTCCTGACTTTC
CASTLKTGANVLTF
>TRBV5-1|TRBD1|TRBJ2-5|few
TGCGCCAGCAGCTTAACCGGGACAGGAGGGGGGGAGACCCAGTACTTC
CASSLTGTGGGETQYF
>TRBV2|.|TRBJ2-2|.
TGTGCCAGCAGGACGGCAGCGAACACCGGGGAGCTGTTTTTT
CASRTAANTGELFF
>TRBV6-1|.|TRBJ2-5|many
TGTGCCAGCAGTGTAGCTGAGGGGCGGTGGGAGACCCAGTACTTC
CASSVAEGRWETQYF
>TRBV29-1|.|TRBJ1-1|many
TGCAGCGTTTTGAAACAAATGAACACTGAAGCTTTCTTT
CSVLKQMNTEAFF
>TRBV7-3|.|TRBJ2-6|few
TGTGCCAGCAGCTTAATAGCGGACTCTGGGGCCAACGTCCTGACTTTC
CASSLIADSGANVLTF
>TRBV2|.|TRBJ2-7|few
TGTGCCAGCAGACGAACAGAAGAGCAGTACTTC
CASRRTEEQYF
>TRBV11-2|.|TRBJ2-1|many
TGTGCCAGCAGCTTGGGCAGGGGACTATCTGAGCAGTTCTTC
CASSLGRGLSEQFF
>TRBV3-1|.|TRBJ2-5|many
TGTGCCAGCAGCCTCAGAGACGAGACCCAGTACTTC
CASSLRDETQYF
>TRBV29-1|.|TRBJ2-3|many
TGCAGCGTTGAAGGGTCGGGGACAGATACGCAGTATTTT
CSVEGSGTDTQYF
>TRBV7-8|TRBD1|TRBJ2-1|many
TGTGCCAGCAGCTTATCAGGGACAGGGCTTTGGAATGAGCAGTTCTTC
CASSLSGTGLWNEQFF
>TRBV28|TRBD2|TRBJ2-1|.
TGTGCCAGCAGTCCGGGGGGACTAGTCCCAAACCCGAACAATGAGCAGTTCTTC
CASSPGGLVPNPNNEQFF
>TRBV9|.|TRBJ2-1|many
TGTGCCAGCAGCTCCCTACCCTCCGAGAATGAGCAGTTCTTC
CASSSLPSENEQFF
>TRBV11-3|.|TRBJ2-4|many
TGTGCCAGCAGCGCGGTCTCTATAGAAAACATTCAGTACTTC
CASSAVSIENIQYF
>TRBV12-3/TRBV12-4|TRBD1|TRBJ2-2|.
TGTGCCAGCAGTTTAAGGGAATGGGGACAGGGTGACACCGGGGAGCTGTTTTTT
CASSLREWGQGDTGELFF
>TRBV7-8|.|TRBJ1-5|few
TGTGCCAGCAGCTTAGGAGGCCAGTGGGATCAGCCCCAGCATTTT
CASSLGGQWDQPQHF
>TRBV20-1|.|TRBJ2-7|many
TGCAGTGCTAGGTACGACGAGCAGTACTTC
CSARYDEQYF
>TRBV7-2|.|TRBJ2-4|few
TGTGCCAGCAGCTTGGATCTAGCCAAAAACATTCAGTACTTC
CASSLDLAKNIQYF
>TRBV29-1|TRBD2|TRBJ2-3|many
TGCAGCGTTAATAGCGGGGCTAGCACAGATACGCAGTATTTT
CSVNSGASTDTQYF
>TRBV12-3/TRBV12-4|.|TRBJ2-3|few
TGTGCCAGCAGTTTAAGGGCCGGTGGGCCTAGCACAGATACGCAGTATTTT
CASSLRAGGPSTDTQYF
>TRBV30|.|TRBJ1-1|.
TGTGCCTGGGGCAAGACAGTAATGAACACTGAAGCTTTCTTT
CAWGKTVMNTEAFF
>TRBV7-6|.|TRBJ1-1|many
TGTGCCAGCAGTCAGGACGGGAACACTGAAGCTTTCTTT
CASSQDGNTEAFF
>TRBV20-1|TRBD1|TRBJ1-5|many
TGCAGTGCTAGTGACAGGGGTGGTCAGCCCCAGCATTTT
CSASDRGGQPQHF
>TRBV2|.|TRBJ1-1|few
TGTGCCAGCACCTCAACCTTGAACACTGAAGCTTTCTTT
CASTSTLNTEAFF
>TRBV12-3/TRBV12-4|.|TRBJ2-2|medium-sized
TGTGCCAGCAGTTTGGGGTCTAACACCGGGGAGCTGTTTTTT
CASSLGSNTGELFF
>TRBV3-1|.|TRBJ2-2|many
TGTGCCAGCAGCCAAGCCACCGGGGAGCTGTTTTTT
CASSQATGELFF
>TRBV6-1|TRBD1|TRBJ1-1|many
TGTGCCAGCAGTGACAATCCCGGGACAGGGGGCACTGAAGCTTTCTTT
CASSDNPGTGGTEAFF
>TRBV3-1|TRBD1|TRBJ1-4|many
TGTGCCAGCCTTCAGGGGGGCTCGGAAAAACTGTTTTTT
CASLQGGSEKLFF
>TRBV5-1|TRBD2|TRBJ2-1|many
TGCGCCAGCAGCCCCCGACTAGCGGGAGCCAATGAGCAGTTCTTC
CASSPRLAGANEQFF
>TRBV5-1|.|TRBJ1-2|many
TGCGCCAGCAGCTTGGGGACAGATGGCTACACCTTC
CASSLGTDGYTF
>TRBV27|TRBD1|TRBJ1-4|many
TGTGCCAGCAGCCCAGGGACAGGGAGGGATGAAAAACTGTTTTTT
CASSPGTGRDEKLFF
>TRBV5-5|.|TRBJ2-7|.
TGTGCCAGCAGCTTAAAAGACTTCGCCTACGAGCAGTACTTC
CASSLKDFAYEQYF
>TRBV7-6|TRBD1|TRBJ2-1|.
TGTGCCAGCAGCCTCCTACGACAGGGTGAGCAGTTCTTC
CASSLLRQGEQFF
>TRBV28|.|TRBJ1-1|many
TGTGCCAGCAGATCAGACGGTGAAGCTTTCTTT
CASRSDGEAFF
>TRBV2|.|TRBJ2-7|many
TGTGCCAGCACCCCCCAGGGGGGGAGGATCGAGCAGTACTTC
CASTPQGGRIEQYF
>TRBV2|TRBD1|TRBJ2-7|.
TGTGCCAGCAGACGGGACAGTAACAACGAGCAGTACTTC
CASRRDSNNEQYF
>TRBV3-1|.|TRBJ2-2|many
TGTGCCAGCAGCCAACGCCGGGGGAACACCGGGGAGCTGTTTTTT
CASSQRRGNTGELFF
>TRBV14|.|TRBJ2-1|.
TGTGCCAGCAGCCAAGATGTGGCCCCCCGCTCCTACAATGAGCAGTTCTTC
CASSQDVAPRSYNEQFF
>TRBV28|TRBD2|TRBJ2-1|medium-sized
TGTGCCAGCAGACGGAAGCGGGAGGGCCTTAGTGAGCAGTTCTTC
CASRRKREGLSEQFF
>TRBV5-1|.|TRBJ1-1|few
TGCGCCAGCAGCTTGGGGGAACGGGAGACCACTGAAGCTTTCTTT
CASSLGERETTEAFF
>TRBV20-1|TRBD2|TRBJ2-1|few
TGCAGTGCAAGCCCTCCGGGGGGGGGTGGATACAATGAGCAGTTCTTC
CSASPPGGGGYNEQFF
>TRBV30|.|TRBJ2-5|many
TGTGCCTGGAGTGTGAGCATTGAGACCCAGTACTTC
CAWSVSIETQYF
>TRBV6-5|.|TRBJ1-5|few
TGTGCCAGCAGTTACTCGAACAATCAGCCCCAGCATTTT
CASSYSNNQPQHF
>TRBV27|.|TRBJ1-6|many
TGTGCCAGCAGTATGCGAACGACACCCTCCTCGATACCCCTCCACTTT
CASSMRTTPSSIPLHF
>TRBV5-8|TRBD1|TRBJ1-2|many
TGTGCCAGCAGCCGGATAGGACAGGACTATGGCTACACCTTC
CASSRIGQDYGYTF
>TRBV6-1|.|TRBJ1-2|many
TGTGCCAGCAGGACACTTTTGGACGGAACCTATGGCTACACCTTC
CASRTLLDGTYGYTF
>TRBV28|.|TRBJ1-2|many
TGTGCCAGCAGTTCAATGACAGCTAACTATGGCTACACCTTC
CASSSMTANYGYTF
>TRBV20-1|TRBD1|TRBJ1-1|many
TGCAGTGCTCGGACAGGGGTGGGGACTGAAGCTTTCTTT
CSARTGVGTEAFF
>TRBV7-9|.|TRBJ2-3|many
TGTGCCAGCAGCCCCGGCGGGGGCCCCTATAATACGCAGTATTTT
CASSPGGGPYNTQYF
>TRBV7-9|.|TRBJ1-6|.
TGTGCCAGCAGCTCGGGATATTCACCCCTCCACTTT
CASSSGYSPLHF
>TRBV29-1|.|TRBJ2-7|many
TGCAGCGTTGAAGGGGAAAGGGACTACGAGCAGTACTTC
CSVEGERDYEQYF
>TRBV3-1|TRBD1|TRBJ1-2|many
TGTGCCAGCAGCCAAGTTGGGACAGCGTATGGCTACACCTTC
CASSQVGTAYGYTF
>TRBV6-5|.|TRBJ1-3|many
TGTGCCAGCAGTTACTCGACGGGGGGCGCTGGAAACACCATATATTTT
CASSYSTGGAGNTIYF
>TRBV11-2|.|TRBJ2-3|few
TGTGCCAGCAGCTTAGATCGGGCGGGGATCGGTACGCAGTATTTT
CASSLDRAGIGTQYF
>TRBV6-1|.|TRBJ2-3|many
TGTGCCAGCAGGGGGAACCGGGACACAGATACGCAGTATTTT
CASRGNRDTDTQYF